This passage covers 5 T cell receptor beta chains from one sample sequenced in a study of blood T cell repertoires in COVID-19. Profiled with immunoSEQ multiplex PCR; TCRdb holds only in-frame clones, not every one. The repertoire includes approximately 250,000 clones, 80% to 90% of them detected once, and 3.5% to 5% sits in the top ten. The sequenced sample was PBMCs or T cells enriched from blood (not recorded which). The receptors here all came from a man aged 25 to 45 with acute COVID-19.

The chain employs TRBV6-1 and TRBJ1-3; D might be TRBD1 (6 bases). The CDR3 is 15 residues long. V was cut by 3 bases and J by 4 bases, with 13 bases left in between. Germline loops: CDR1 MNHNS, CDR2 SASEGT. Written as DNA, the CDR3 is TGTGCCAGCAGTGACGCCAGGGGAACGGGAAACACCATATATTTT. Protein sequence: CASSDARGTGNTIYF.

This clone was seen a single time. This chain connects TRBV6-4 to TRBJ1-2; a weak D match, TRBD1 (6 bases). The V end was cut by 4 bases, the J end by 6 bases, with 12 bases between. This CDR3 comprises 13 residues. The germline V gene encodes CDR1 MRHNA and CDR2 SNTAGT. The CDR3 region is CASSARGGDGYTF. The DNA for the CDR3 is TGTGCCAGCAGTGCCAGGGGAGGGGATGGCTACACCTTC.

V is TRBV7-2 and J is TRBJ1-1; a possible D gene is TRBD1 (6 bases). Germline V gives CDR1 SGHTA, CDR2 FQGNSA. V dropped 3 bases and J dropped 8 bases, with 13 bases sitting between them. There are 13 residues in the CDR3. CDR3 loop: CASSLMGAGEAFF. CDR3 DNA: TGTGCCAGCAGCTTGATGGGGGCCGGCGAAGCTTTCTTT.

V usage is TRBV30 and J usage is TRBJ1-1, with 7 bases identical to TRBD1. Germline CDR1 GTSNPN, CDR2 SVGIG (reference sequence). The CDR3 is made up of 11 amino acids. V dropped 3 bases and J dropped 5; count of bases not matched to a gene: 0. The CDR3, as DNA: TGTGCCTGGAGCAGGGGGACTGAAGCTTTCTTT. This codes for CAWSRGTEAFF.

The rearrangement links TRBV18 to TRBJ2-1, with D possibly TRBD2 on 6 matching bases. Trimming pared 2 bases from V and 6 bases from J, leaving 23 bases between. The CDR3 length is 18 residues. Germline CDR1 KGHSH, CDR2 LQKENI. This chain's CDR3 is CASSPIFSGQKAGNEQFF. In nucleotides, the CDR3 is TGTGCCAGCTCACCAATTTTTAGCGGCCAAAAAGCTGGCAATGAGCAGTTCTTC.